The source of this TCR beta chain is a study of radiotherapy plus CTLA-4 blockade in lung cancer. Whole-study findings and limits: Tumor-origin TCR clones grew in blood after radiotherapy plus ipilimumab. In blood, early T cell clone dynamics reportedly predicted response best, together with interferon-beta.

The V gene's germline CDR1 is SGHDN and CDR2 FVKESK. The CDR3 is 15 amino acids. Assay used: immunoSEQ multiplex PCR; TCRdb lists only in-frame clones, some missing. Of about 45,000 clones in the sample, about three quarters were seen once. This clone is a singleton in its sample. Its antigen is unknown. A junction boundary mismatches the germline segment, possibly from a read error. The same CDR3 is also encoded by other DNA sequences in this sample. Treatment of patients with chemo-refractory metastatic non-small-cell lung cancer consisted of focal radiation plus CTLA-4 blockade with ipilimumab. The chain joins TRBV14 to TRBJ1-3; TRBD1 might be the D (5 bases). This TCR came from a human donor with non-small cell lung cancer who had a complete response to radiotherapy plus ipilimumab. The sample in question was peripheral blood, obtained from a patient treated with radiotherapy plus ipilimumab. CDR3 coding DNA: TGCGCCAGCAGCCGTTTGACAGTTTCTGGAAACACCATATATTTT. Translation: CASSRLTVSGNTIYF. The complete variable domain, with remaining parts taken from reference TRBV14 and TRBJ1-3, reads EAGVTQFPSHSVIEKGQTVTLRCDPISGHDNLYWYRRVMGKEIKFLLHFVKESKQDESGMPNNRFLAERTGGTYSTLKVQPAELEDSGVYFCASSRLTVSGNTIYFGEGSWLTVV.